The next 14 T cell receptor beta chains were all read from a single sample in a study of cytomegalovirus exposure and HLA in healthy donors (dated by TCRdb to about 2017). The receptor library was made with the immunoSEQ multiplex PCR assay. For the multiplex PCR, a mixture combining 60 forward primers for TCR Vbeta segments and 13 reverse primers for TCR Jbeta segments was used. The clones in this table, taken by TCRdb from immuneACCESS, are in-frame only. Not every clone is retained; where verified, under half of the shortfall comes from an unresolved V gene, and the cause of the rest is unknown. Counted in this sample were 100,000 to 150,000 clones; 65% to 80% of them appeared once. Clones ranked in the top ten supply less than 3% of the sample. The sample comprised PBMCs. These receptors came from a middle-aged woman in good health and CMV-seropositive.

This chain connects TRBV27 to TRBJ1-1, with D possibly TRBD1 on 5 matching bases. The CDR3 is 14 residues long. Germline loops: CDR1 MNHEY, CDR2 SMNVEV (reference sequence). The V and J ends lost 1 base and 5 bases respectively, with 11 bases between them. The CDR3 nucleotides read TGTGCCAGCAGTTTATTTGCAGGGTGGACTGAAGCTTTCTTT. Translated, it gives CASSLFAGWTEAFF.

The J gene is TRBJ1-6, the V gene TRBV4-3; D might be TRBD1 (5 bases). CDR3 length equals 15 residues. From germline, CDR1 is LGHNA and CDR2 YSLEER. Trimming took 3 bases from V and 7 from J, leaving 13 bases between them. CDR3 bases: TGCGCCAGCAGCCAGCCAGGGCAGAAGAATTCACCCCTCCACTTT. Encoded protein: CASSQPGQKNSPLHF.

The CDR3 is CASSPDREKLFF. CDR3 nucleotides: TGTGCCAGCAGCCCGGACAGGGAAAAACTGTTTTTT. The J gene is TRBJ1-4, the V gene TRBV7-9; 7 nucleotides match TRBD1. From germline, CDR1 is SEHNR and CDR2 FQNEAQ (reference sequence). This CDR3 comprises 12 residues. Trimming at V came to 5 bases and at J to 8 bases, leaving 2 bases not matched to a gene.

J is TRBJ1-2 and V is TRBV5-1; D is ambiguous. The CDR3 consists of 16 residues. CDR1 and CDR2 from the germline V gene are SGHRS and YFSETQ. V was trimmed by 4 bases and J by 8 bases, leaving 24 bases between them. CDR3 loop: CASSDLTTAAMGGYTF. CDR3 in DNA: TGCGCCAGCAGCGACCTGACAACAGCGGCCATGGGGGGCTACACCTTC.

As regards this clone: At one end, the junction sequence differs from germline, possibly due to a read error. CDR3 amino acids: CASSLAIGTSGRVLERFF. In nucleotides, the CDR3 is TGTGCCAGCAGCTTGGCCATAGGTACTAGCGGGAGGGTTCTGGAGCGGTTCTTC. The genes are TRBV5-6 and TRBJ2-1, with 13 bases fitting TRBD2. CDR3 size: 18 residues. Germline CDR1 reads SGHDT; CDR2 reads YYEEEE.

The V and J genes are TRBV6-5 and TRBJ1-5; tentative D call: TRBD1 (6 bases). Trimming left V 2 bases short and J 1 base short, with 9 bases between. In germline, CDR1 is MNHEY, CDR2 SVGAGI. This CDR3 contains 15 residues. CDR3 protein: CASSYGQGSNQPQHF. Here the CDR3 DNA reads TGTGCCAGCAGTTACGGGCAGGGGAGCAATCAGCCCCAGCATTTT.

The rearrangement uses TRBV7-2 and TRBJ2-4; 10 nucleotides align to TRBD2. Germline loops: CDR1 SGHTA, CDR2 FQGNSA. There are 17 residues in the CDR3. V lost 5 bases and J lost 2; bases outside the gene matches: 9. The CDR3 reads CASSQPSGGTSKNIQYF. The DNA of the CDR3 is TGTGCCAGCAGCCAACCTAGCGGGGGCACATCCAAAAACATTCAGTACTTC.

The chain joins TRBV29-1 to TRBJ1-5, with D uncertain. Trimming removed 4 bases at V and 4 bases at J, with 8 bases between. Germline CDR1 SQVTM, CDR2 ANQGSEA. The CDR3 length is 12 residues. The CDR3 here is CSVVSGNQPQHF. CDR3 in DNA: TGCAGCGTTGTCTCAGGAAATCAGCCCCAGCATTTT.

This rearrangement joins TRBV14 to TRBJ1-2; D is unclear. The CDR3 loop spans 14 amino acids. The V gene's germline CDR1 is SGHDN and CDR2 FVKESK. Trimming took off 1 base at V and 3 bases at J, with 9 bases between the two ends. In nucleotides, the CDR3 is TGTGCCAGCAGCCAAGGGGCCGGGGACTATGGCTACACCTTC. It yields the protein CASSQGAGDYGYTF.

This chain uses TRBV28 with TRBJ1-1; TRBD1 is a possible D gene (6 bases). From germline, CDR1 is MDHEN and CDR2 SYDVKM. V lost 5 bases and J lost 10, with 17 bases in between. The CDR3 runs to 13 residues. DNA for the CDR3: TGTGCCAGCAGTCTACCACAGGGATTCGGAGCTTTCTTT. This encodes CASSLPQGFGAFF.

CDR3 nucleotides: TGTGCCAGCAGCTTTGGCGGGAGGGCCATGTCCTACGAGCAGTACTTC. It translates to CASSFGGRAMSYEQYF. This chain links TRBV5-4 with TRBJ2-7; 9 nucleotides align to TRBD2. In germline, CDR1 is SGHNT, CDR2 YYREEE (reference sequence). This CDR3 contains 16 residues. Trimming took 2 bases from V and 1 from J; bases not matched to a gene: 7.

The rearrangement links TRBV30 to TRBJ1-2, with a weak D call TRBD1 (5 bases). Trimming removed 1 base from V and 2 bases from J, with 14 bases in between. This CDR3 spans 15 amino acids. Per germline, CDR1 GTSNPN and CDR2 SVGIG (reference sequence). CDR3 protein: CAWSGGGDRNYGYTF. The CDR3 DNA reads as TGTGCCTGGAGTGGGGGCGGCGATCGAAACTATGGCTACACCTTC.

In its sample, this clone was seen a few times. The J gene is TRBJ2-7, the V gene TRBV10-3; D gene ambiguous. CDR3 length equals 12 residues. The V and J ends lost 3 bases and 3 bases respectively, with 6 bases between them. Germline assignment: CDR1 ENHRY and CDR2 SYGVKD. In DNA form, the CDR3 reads TGTGCCATCAGTGATGTCCACTACGAGCAGTACTTC. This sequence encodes CAISDVHYEQYF.

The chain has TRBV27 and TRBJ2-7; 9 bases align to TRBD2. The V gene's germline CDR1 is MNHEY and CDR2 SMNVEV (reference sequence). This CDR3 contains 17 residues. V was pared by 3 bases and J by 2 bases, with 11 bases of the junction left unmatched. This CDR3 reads CASSFFPRAGGPYEQYF. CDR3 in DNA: TGTGCCAGCAGTTTTTTTCCCCGGGCGGGAGGGCCCTACGAGCAGTACTTC.